This T cell receptor beta chain was captured in a study of beta chain features in type 1 diabetes. Study-level results: A potential PCR bias toward shorter templates would be equal in patient and control samples. When Type 1 diabetes patients were examined, their TCRB CDR3s proved moderately but significantly shorter in all four CD4+ subsets.

Based on CD45RO/CCR7/CD25/CD127/CD95/CD27, CD4+ regulatory, stem cell-like memory, naive and central memory cells were sorted. Purity of each sorted population was above 95%. The entirety of the isolated RNA underwent reverse transcription, so expressed TCRB transcripts were sequenced. Produced via immunoSEQ multiplex PCR; TCRdb's table is partial and in-frame only. The sample has some 350,000 clones; about 13% are singletons. This clone appeared many times. Its antigen remains unidentified. The V and J ends lost 5 bases and 6 bases, in that order; junction bases with no gene match: 6. Germline V CDR1 and CDR2: MDHEN, SYDVKM. The CDR3 is 13 amino acids.

The genes are TRBV28 and TRBJ2-7; 8 nucleotides line up with TRBD1. The specimen was naive CD4+ T cells from blood. The TCR was taken from a woman younger than 35 with type 1 diabetes. The CDR3, as DNA: TGTGCCAGCAGTCTCCGGACAGGGCGCGAGCAGTACGTC. It specifies CASSLRTGREQYV.